This passage covers 8 T cell receptor beta chains from one sample sequenced in a study of sequential checkpoint blockade in melanoma. Noted treatment: randomized to nivolumab then ipilimumab (arm A) or the reverse (arm B). Some clones are missing from TCRdb's copy, which holds only in-frame ones; the method was immunoSEQ multiplex PCR. The table includes 1,500 to 2,000 clones, roughly 21% detected once. This material consisted of tumor tissue (inferred from file names), taken from a patient given nivolumab and ipilimumab in sequence. These receptors originate from a human donor with melanoma.

Written as DNA, the CDR3 is TGTGCCAGCTCACCCCGCCGCACAGATACGCAGTATTTT. Protein product: CASSPRRTDTQYF. The chain recombines TRBV18 with TRBJ2-3; D remains ambiguous. Germline values: CDR1 KGHSH, CDR2 LQKENI. V lost 3 bases and J lost 1, with 5 bases in between. There are 13 residues in the CDR3.

By sample fraction, this clone is medium-sized. The genes are TRBV23-1 and TRBJ1-2; TRBD1 matches 7 bases. TRBV23-1 is marked as an open reading frame, function uncertain. The CDR3 sequence is 13 residues long. The junction had 5 bases not matched to a gene; V was cut back by 6 bases and J by 4 bases. CDR3 nucleotides: TGCGCCAGCAGCTTCGGGACAGCCTATGGCTACACCTTC. Its protein product is CASSFGTAYGYTF.

This chain links TRBV19 with TRBJ1-1; perhaps TRBD1 as D (6 bases). Germline values: CDR1 LNHDA, CDR2 SQIVND (reference sequence). The CDR3 length is 17 residues. Trimming stripped 9 bases from V and 7 bases from J, with 30 bases between. DNA of the CDR3: TGTGCCAGCACTAACCCCCGGGGAGACAGGAGAACATTTGAAGCTTTCTTT. Translating it yields CASTNPRGDRRTFEAFF.

This clone ranks as medium-sized. The chain recombines TRBV4-1 with TRBJ1-2; 12 bases align to TRBD1. The V and J ends lost 0 bases and 8 bases, in that order; junction bases with no gene match: 10. The germline CDR1 and CDR2 sequences are MGHRA and YSYEKL. The CDR3 is 17 amino acids. CDR3 loop: CASSQDQGTGGAGGYTF. The CDR3 nucleotides read TGCGCCAGCAGCCAAGATCAAGGGACAGGGGGCGCGGGGGGCTACACCTTC.

By proportion, this clone is medium-sized (0.01 to 0.1%). The CDR3 is CASSLMLDLTEAFF. The CDR3 nucleotides are TGTGCCAGCAGCTTAATGTTGGACCTCACTGAAGCTTTCTTT. The V and J genes are TRBV11-3 and TRBJ1-1, with no clear D. The CDR3 totals 14 residues. The germline V gene has CDR1 SGHNT and CDR2 YENEEA. The V end lost 2 bases, the J end lost 4 bases, and 11 bases lay between the germline ends.

The genes are TRBV5-1 and TRBJ1-1; 9 bases match TRBD1. With 3 bases clipped from V and 1 base from J, the junction kept 7 bases outside the gene matches. In germline, CDR1 is SGHRS, CDR2 YFSETQ. The CDR3 is 16 amino acids. This chain's CDR3 is CASSSRDRVANTEAFF. CDR3 coding DNA: TGCGCCAGCAGCTCCCGGGACAGGGTGGCGAACACTGAAGCTTTCTTT.

The rearrangement links TRBV19 to TRBJ2-1; D remains ambiguous. Germline CDR1 and CDR2: LNHDA and SQIVND (reference sequence). The CDR3 contains 13 residues. V was trimmed by 3 bases and J by 9 bases, leaving 12 bases between them. Written as DNA, the CDR3 is TGTGCCAGTAGTATCGTGGCCCCGGGTGAGCAGTTCTTC. Residues: CASSIVAPGEQFF. Looking up the rest from reference TRBV19 and TRBJ2-1 gives the full variable domain: DGGITQSPKYLFRKEGQNVTLSCEQNLNHDAMYWYRQDPGQGLRLIYYSQIVNDFQKGDIAEGYSVSREKKESFPLTVTSAQKNPTAFYLCASSIVAPGEQFFGPGTRLTVL.

The chain recombines TRBV18 with TRBJ2-5; possibly TRBD2 for D (6 bases). CDR1 and CDR2 from the germline V gene are KGHSH and LQKENI. Trimming left V 6 bases short and J 5 bases short, with 19 bases between. There are 15 residues in the CDR3. CDR3 loop: CASSPSEGRRETQYF. CDR3 nucleotides: TGTGCCAGCTCCCCGTCGGAGGGGCGGCGGGAGACCCAGTACTTC.